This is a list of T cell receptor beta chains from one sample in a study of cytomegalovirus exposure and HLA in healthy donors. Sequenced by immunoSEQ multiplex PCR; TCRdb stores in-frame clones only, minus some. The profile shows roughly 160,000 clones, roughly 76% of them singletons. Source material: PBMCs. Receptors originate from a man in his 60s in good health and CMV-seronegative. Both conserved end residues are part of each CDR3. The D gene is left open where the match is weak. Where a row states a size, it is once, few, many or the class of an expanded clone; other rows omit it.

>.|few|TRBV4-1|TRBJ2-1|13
CASSQFSAEGAFF
TGCGCCAGCAGCCAATTTTCGGCGGAGGGCGCGTTCTTC
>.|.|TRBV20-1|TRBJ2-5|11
CSAPQGETQYF
TGCAGTGCTCCACAGGGAGAGACCCAGTACTTC
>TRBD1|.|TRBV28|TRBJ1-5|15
CASSSRQGARQPQHF
TGTGCCAGCAGTTCCAGACAGGGGGCCAGGCAGCCCCAGCATTTT
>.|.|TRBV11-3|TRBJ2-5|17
CASSLVGAGTARETQYF
TGTGCCAGCAGCTTAGTGGGGGCAGGGACGGCAAGAGAGACCCAGTACTTC
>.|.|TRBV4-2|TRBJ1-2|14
CASSQVPRDTGYTF
TGTGCCAGCAGCCAAGTCCCCCGGGACACCGGCTACACCTTC
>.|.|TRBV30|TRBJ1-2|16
CAWSFRDTSTNYGYTF
TGTGCCTGGAGTTTCCGGGACACCTCGACTAACTATGGCTACACCTTC
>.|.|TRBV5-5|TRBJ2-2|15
CASSLGGLLTGELFF
TGTGCCAGCAGCTTGGGGGGCCTCCTCACCGGGGAGCTGTTTTTT
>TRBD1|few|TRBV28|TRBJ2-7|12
CASRTGANEQYF
TGTGCCAGCCGGACAGGGGCGAACGAGCAGTACTTC
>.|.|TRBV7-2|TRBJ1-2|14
CASSLPGGVYGYTF
TGTGCCAGCAGCTTACCGGGGGGTGTCTATGGCTACACCTTC
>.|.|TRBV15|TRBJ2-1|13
CATREGSYNEQFF
TGTGCCACCAGGGAGGGATCCTACAATGAGCAGTTCTTC
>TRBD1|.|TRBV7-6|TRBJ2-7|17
CASSLVAGGRVGYEQYF
TGTGCCAGCAGCTTAGTGGCAGGGGGAAGAGTGGGCTACGAGCAGTACTTC
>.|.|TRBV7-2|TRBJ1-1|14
CASSLDYGGTEAFF
TGTGCCAGCAGCTTAGATTATGGAGGCACTGAAGCTTTCTTT
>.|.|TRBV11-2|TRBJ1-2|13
CASSLEWLSGYTF
TGTGCCAGCAGCTTAGAATGGCTTTCTGGCTACACCTTC
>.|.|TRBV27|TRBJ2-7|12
CASRPLGSEQYF
TGTGCCAGCCGCCCCCTGGGGAGCGAGCAGTACTTC
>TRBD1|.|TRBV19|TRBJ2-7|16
CASSIGQGADSYEQYF
TGTGCCAGTAGTATAGGACAGGGGGCGGACTCCTACGAGCAGTACTTC
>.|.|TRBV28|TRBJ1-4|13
CASTLRDYEKLFF
TGTGCCAGCACCCTCAGGGATTATGAAAAACTGTTTTTT